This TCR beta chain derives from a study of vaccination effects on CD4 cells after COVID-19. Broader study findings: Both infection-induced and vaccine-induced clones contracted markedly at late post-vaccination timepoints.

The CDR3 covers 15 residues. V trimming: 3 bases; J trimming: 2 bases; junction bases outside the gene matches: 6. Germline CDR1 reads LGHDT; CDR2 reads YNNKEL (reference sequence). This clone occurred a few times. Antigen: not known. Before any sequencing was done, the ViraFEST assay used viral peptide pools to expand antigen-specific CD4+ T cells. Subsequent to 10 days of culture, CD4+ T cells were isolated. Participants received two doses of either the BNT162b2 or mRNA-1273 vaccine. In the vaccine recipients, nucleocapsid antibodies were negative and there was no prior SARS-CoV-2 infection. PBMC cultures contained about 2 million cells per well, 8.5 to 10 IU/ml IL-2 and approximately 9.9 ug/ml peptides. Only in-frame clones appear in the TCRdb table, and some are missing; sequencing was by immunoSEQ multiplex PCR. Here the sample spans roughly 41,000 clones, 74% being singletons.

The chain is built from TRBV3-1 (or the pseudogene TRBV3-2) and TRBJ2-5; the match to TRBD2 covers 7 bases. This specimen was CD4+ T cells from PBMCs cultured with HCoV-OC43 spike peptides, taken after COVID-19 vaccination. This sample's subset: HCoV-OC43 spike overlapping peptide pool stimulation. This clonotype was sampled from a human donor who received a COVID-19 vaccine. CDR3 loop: CASSQVSGVQETQYF. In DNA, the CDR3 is TGTGCCAGCAGCCAGGTCAGCGGGGTTCAAGAGACCCAGTACTTC.